Following are 30 T cell receptor beta chains from one sample sequenced in a study of shared clonotypes between healthy human individuals (dated by TCRdb to 2018 to 2021). Libraries were made using the immunoSEQ multiplex PCR assay. The source is immuneACCESS, and TCRdb retained only in-frame sequences with V and J called. Part of the clones is not carried over; for the studies checked, unresolved V genes explain less than half of this, and the remainder is unexplained. The sample data list about 2.4 million clones, and roughly 93% of these were observed just once. Approximately 0.36% of the sample goes to the ten largest clones. Sequenced sample: naive CD4+ T cells from PBMCs. This sample's cell subset or site label indicates: CD45RA+ positively selected. These receptors were taken from a man younger than 35 in good health. Some clones in this sample may be carry-over from other donors' samples.

The chain joins TRBV6-5 to TRBJ1-5; 7 nucleotides line up with TRBD1. Germline V gives CDR1 MNHEY, CDR2 SVGAGI. Trimming at V came to 7 bases and at J to 4 bases, leaving 4 bases not matched to a gene. CDR3 length: 13 amino acids. Here the CDR3 DNA reads TGTGCCAGCATGGCAGGGGGGAATCAGCCCCAGCATTTT. It is translated as CASMAGGNQPQHF.

The V and J genes are TRBV5-1 and TRBJ2-2, with 7 nucleotides matching TRBD1. Germline V lookup: CDR1 SGHRS, CDR2 YFSETQ. The CDR3 runs 16 residues. V was pared by 7 bases and J by 3 bases, with 12 bases of the junction left unmatched. CDR3 bases: TGCGCCAGCCACAAGGGGGCAGGGGCGGACACCGGGGAGCTGTTTTTT. This translates into CASHKGAGADTGELFF. Full variable domain (remainder filled in from reference TRBV5-1 and TRBJ2-2): KAGVTQTPRYLIKTRGQQVTLSCSPISGHRSVSWYQQTPGQGLQFLFEYFSETQRNKGNFPGRFSGRQFSNSRSEMNVSTLELGDSALYLCASHKGAGADTGELFFGEGSRLTVL.

V is TRBV2 and J is TRBJ2-3; possibly TRBD2 for D (5 bases). The CDR3 totals 16 residues. Trimming took off 7 bases at V and 0 bases at J, with 17 bases between the two ends. Per germline, CDR1 SNHLY and CDR2 FYNNEI. The CDR3 spells CASTPVRDKSTDTQYF. CDR3 nucleotide sequence: TGTGCCAGCACCCCGGTACGGGATAAAAGCACAGATACGCAGTATTTT. Filled out from reference TRBV2 and TRBJ2-3, the complete variable domain reads EPEVTQTPSHQVTQMGQEVILRCVPISNHLYFYWYRQILGQKVEFLVSFYNNEISEKSEIFDDQFSVERPDGSNFTLKIRSTKLEDSAMYFCASTPVRDKSTDTQYFGPGTRLTVL.

This clone occurred once. The chain couples TRBV11-1 to TRBJ2-1; TRBD2 matches at 7 bases. CDR1 and CDR2 (germline): SGHAT, FQDESV (reference sequence). The CDR3 is 15 residues long. V shed 5 bases and J 6 bases; nucleotides not matched to a gene: 10. The CDR3 sequence: CASSPRLADSNEQFF. The CDR3 region has the DNA TGTGCCAGCAGCCCCCGGCTAGCGGACTCCAATGAGCAGTTCTTC.

The chain combines TRBV9 with TRBJ1-3, with 8 bases matching TRBD1. CDR3 length equals 18 residues. V shed 4 bases and J 4 bases; nucleotides not matched to a gene: 16. Looked up from germline, CDR1 is SGDLS and CDR2 is YYNGEE. The CDR3 DNA reads as TGTGCCAGCAGCCGATTACCGAGCCCGGACAGGGCCGGAAACACCATATATTTT. As protein: CASSRLPSPDRAGNTIYF.

The rearrangement joins TRBV28 to TRBJ1-6, with 7 bases that match TRBD1. The germline CDR1 and CDR2 sequences are MDHEN and SYDVKM. This CDR3 comprises 15 residues. Germline trimming cut 6 bases from V and 6 bases from J; bases unmatched to any gene: 8. As DNA, the CDR3 is TGTGCCAGCAGACTATATGACAGGGTTAATTCACCCCTCCACTTT. The encoded protein is CASRLYDRVNSPLHF.

The chain joins TRBV18 to TRBJ1-2, with 7 bases matching TRBD1. J gave up 6 bases and V 2 bases, and 3 bases lay outside the gene matches. The germline gives CDR1 KGHSH, CDR2 LQKENI. The CDR3 loop spans 13 amino acids. The CDR3: CASSPTGTDGYTF. The DNA for the CDR3 is TGTGCCAGCTCACCAACTGGGACAGATGGCTACACCTTC. Combining the CDR3 with reference TRBV18 and TRBJ1-2 gives the whole variable domain NAGVMQNPRHLVRRRGQEARLRCSPMKGHSHVYWYRQLPEEGLKFMVYLQKENIIDESGMPKERFSAEFPKEGPSILRIQQVVRGDSAAYFCASSPTGTDGYTFGSGTRLTVV.

The chain has TRBV7-2 and TRBJ1-3; D unresolved. The V and J ends lost 5 bases and 7 bases respectively, with 9 bases between them. Germline V gene lookup returns CDR1 SGHTA and CDR2 FQGNSA. The CDR3 runs to 12 residues. The CDR3 sequence: CASSGLFNTIYF. In nucleotides, the CDR3 is TGTGCCAGCAGCGGACTCTTCAACACCATATATTTT.

This chain uses TRBV9 with TRBJ1-2; D might be TRBD1 (5 bases). CDR3 length equals 12 residues. Germline V gene lookup returns CDR1 SGDLS and CDR2 YYNGEE. The V end lost 0 bases, the J end lost 10 bases, and 10 bases lay between the germline ends. CDR3 DNA sequence: TGTGCCAGCAGCGTAGTTATGGGGGTCTACACCTTC. Its protein product is CASSVVMGVYTF.

This chain uses TRBV27 with TRBJ1-4; no reliable D call. Germline loops: CDR1 MNHEY, CDR2 SMNVEV (reference sequence). V lost 4 bases, J lost 8 bases, and 17 bases lay in between. The CDR3 covers 15 residues. The CDR3 is CASSSWPLGREKLFF. Here the CDR3 DNA reads TGTGCCAGCAGTTCTTGGCCTCTAGGGAGGGAAAAACTGTTTTTT.

This clone was recorded a few times. The chain combines TRBV19 with TRBJ1-1; TRBD1 agrees at 7 bases. V gave up 4 bases and J gave up 6 bases; unmatched junction bases: 11. The germline V gene encodes CDR1 LNHDA and CDR2 SQIVND (reference sequence). This CDR3 spans 15 amino acids. Here the CDR3 DNA reads TGTGCCAGTAGTAGGCCCGGACAGGCCGTCGCTGAAGCTTTCTTT. This translates into CASSRPGQAVAEAFF.

This sequence joins TRBV5-1 and TRBJ2-5, with 11 bases matching TRBD2. Trimming removed 0 bases from V and 1 base from J; junction bases left unmatched: 5. Germline values: CDR1 SGHRS, CDR2 YFSETQ. This CDR3 spans 17 amino acids. CDR3 DNA: TGCGCCAGCAGCTTGGGTCTAGCGGGAGGTTTCCAAGAGACCCAGTACTTC. Residues: CASSLGLAGGFQETQYF.

To note about this clone: Additional DNA sequences in this sample encode the identical CDR3. The chain couples TRBV15 to TRBJ2-7, with D tentatively TRBD1 (5 bases). Germline values: CDR1 LNHNV, CDR2 YYDKDF (reference sequence). The V end lost 3 bases, the J end lost 0 bases, and 12 bases lay between the germline ends. The CDR3 spans 15 residues. The CDR3 loop reads CATSRAGDSSYEQYF. The CDR3 region has the DNA TGTGCCACCAGCAGGGCAGGAGACAGCTCCTACGAGCAGTACTTC. The full variable domain, with the rest looked up from reference TRBV15 and TRBJ2-7, is DAMVIQNPRYQVTQFGKPVTLSCSQTLNHNVMYWYQQKSSQAPKLLFHYYDKDFNNEADTPDNFQSRRPNTSFCFLDIRSPGLGDTAMYLCATSRAGDSSYEQYFGPGTRLTVT.

The genes are TRBV29-1 and TRBJ1-3, with D maybe TRBD1 (5 bases). CDR1 SQVTM and CDR2 ANQGSEA come from the germline V gene. With 7 bases removed from V and 5 bases from J, the gap between germline ends came to 12 bases. CDR3 length: 12 residues. CDR3 region: CSARGQRNTIYF. The CDR3, as DNA: TGCAGCGCAAGGGGCCAAAGAAACACCATATATTTT.

The chain is built from TRBV7-9 and TRBJ1-2, with a tentative D call TRBD1 (5 bases). The germline V gene has CDR1 SEHNR and CDR2 FQNEAQ (reference sequence). This CDR3 contains 13 residues. Trimming cost V 1 base and J 7 bases, with 10 bases left between them. CDR3 sequence reads: CASSLVQGFGYTF. The CDR3 region has the DNA TGTGCCAGCAGCTTAGTGCAGGGTTTTGGCTACACCTTC.

This clone was detected once. The chain joins TRBV18 to TRBJ1-4, with D hard to call. The germline gives CDR1 KGHSH, CDR2 LQKENI. V was trimmed by 6 bases and J by 0 bases, leaving 11 bases between them. The CDR3 is 15 residues long. The CDR3: CASSLNLATNEKLFF. The CDR3 DNA is TGTGCCAGCTCGCTGAACCTTGCAACTAATGAAAAACTGTTTTTT.

This chain uses TRBV4-1 with TRBJ2-1; 14 positions agree with TRBD2. This CDR3 has 15 amino acids. Per the germline V gene, CDR1 is MGHRA and CDR2 is YSYEKL. After removal of 8 bases from V and 4 bases from J, the junction contained 4 bases not matched to a gene. The CDR3 reads CASRTSGRPYNEQFF. CDR3 DNA: TGCGCCAGCCGGACTAGCGGGAGGCCTTACAATGAGCAGTTCTTC.

The chain is built from TRBV4-3 and TRBJ2-3; D not certain. The germline gives CDR1 LGHNA, CDR2 YSLEER. The length of the CDR3 is 14 residues. V was shortened by 0 bases and J by 0 bases, with 4 bases between the two germline ends. CDR3 sequence: CASSQDLSTDTQYF. The CDR3 coding sequence is TGCGCCAGCAGCCAAGATCTGAGCACAGATACGCAGTATTTT.

The chain uses TRBV29-1 and TRBJ1-5; TRBD1 aligns across 7 bases. The length of the CDR3 is 12 residues. Germline V gives CDR1 SQVTM, CDR2 ANQGSEA. Trimming at V came to 4 bases and at J to 6 bases, leaving 3 bases not matched to a gene. The CDR3 sequence: CSVGEGAQPQHF. CDR3 bases: TGCAGCGTTGGAGAGGGGGCTCAGCCCCAGCATTTT.

The gene calls are TRBV28 and TRBJ2-7; TRBD1 aligns across 8 bases. This CDR3 has 15 residues. V lost 2 bases to trimming and J lost 4 bases; unmatched junction nucleotides: 7. Germline V CDR1 and CDR2: MDHEN, SYDVKM. The CDR3 protein is CASSLRGRGRYEQYF. As DNA, the CDR3 is TGTGCCAGCAGTTTAAGAGGCAGGGGGCGGTACGAGCAGTACTTC.

The rearrangement links TRBV11-3 to TRBJ1-1; unclear D gene. From germline, CDR1 is SGHNT and CDR2 YENEEA. With 1 base removed from V and 5 bases from J, the gap between germline ends came to 8 bases. CDR3 size: 13 residues. The CDR3 nucleotides are TGTGCCAGCAGCTTAGGGACGGAGACTGAAGCTTTCTTT. Its translation: CASSLGTETEAFF.

This clone occurred once. The genes are TRBV5-6 and TRBJ1-4; D is uncertain. The CDR3 is made up of 16 amino acids. CDR1 and CDR2 (germline): SGHDT, YYEEEE. Trimming took off 1 base at V and 5 bases at J, with 15 bases between the two ends. The CDR3 protein is CASSLSPPAENEKLFF. In DNA form, the CDR3 reads TGTGCCAGCAGCTTGTCACCTCCGGCAGAGAATGAAAAACTGTTTTTT.

V gene TRBV9 combines with J gene TRBJ1-1, with a possible D match to TRBD1 (6 bases). From germline, CDR1 is SGDLS and CDR2 YYNGEE. The V gene lost 5 bases and the J gene lost 4 bases, with 15 bases spanning the gap. The length of the CDR3 is 14 residues. The CDR3 reads CASSSGQPVTEAFF. DNA for the CDR3: TGTGCCAGCAGTTCGGGACAACCAGTCACTGAAGCTTTCTTT. The full variable domain, its missing parts supplied by reference TRBV9 and TRBJ1-1, is DSGVTQTPKHLITATGQRVTLRCSPRSGDLSVYWYQQSLDQGLQFLIQYYNGEERAKGNILERFSAQQFPDLHSELNLSSLELGDSALYFCASSSGQPVTEAFFGQGTRLTVV.

This clone appeared a single time. In the same sample, other DNA sequences code for this CDR3. The V gene is TRBV18, the J gene TRBJ2-7, with 10 nucleotides matching TRBD1. The CDR3 contains 14 residues. Unmatched junction bases numbered 1, after V lost 1 base and J lost 4 bases. CDR1 and CDR2 (germline): KGHSH, LQKENI. The CDR3 here is CASSPLGQGYEQYF. DNA of the CDR3: TGTGCCAGCTCACCACTGGGACAGGGGTACGAGCAGTACTTC.

The chain combines TRBV2 with TRBJ1-2; TRBD1 agrees at 8 bases. V lost 3 bases to trimming and J lost 5 bases; unmatched junction nucleotides: 11. From germline, CDR1 is SNHLY and CDR2 FYNNEI. The length of the CDR3 is 16 residues. The CDR3 region has the DNA TGTGCCAGCAGTGATAAAGGGACAGGTGGGACTTATGGCTACACCTTC. Residues: CASSDKGTGGTYGYTF.

For the CDR3, the DNA is TGTGCCAGCAGTTCTCAGCGGGCAGGGACGGGGGAGACCCAGTACTTC. It translates to CASSSQRAGTGETQYF. V and J are TRBV27 and TRBJ2-5; possible D gene TRBD2, 6 bases. The length of the CDR3 is 16 residues. Trimming removed 4 bases at V and 5 bases at J, with 20 bases between. CDR1 is MNHEY, CDR2 SMNVEV, per germline (reference sequence).

With respect to this clone: Within the sample, other DNA sequences also encode this same CDR3. The V gene is TRBV6-6, the J gene TRBJ2-2, with 9 nucleotides matching TRBD1. The CDR3 runs to 14 residues. V lost 9 bases to trimming and J lost 5 bases; unmatched junction nucleotides: 7. Germline V gene sequence: CDR1 MNHNY, CDR2 SVGAGI (reference sequence). CDR3 coding DNA: TGTGCCAGTCAACCGGGACAGGGAACCGGGGAGCTGTTTTTT. This translates into CASQPGQGTGELFF.

V and J are TRBV15 and TRBJ2-7, with 7 bases lining up with TRBD1. Germline V CDR1 and CDR2: LNHNV, YYDKDF (reference sequence). The CDR3 totals 14 residues. The J segment lost 5 bases and the V segment lost 3 bases, leaving 7 bases of the junction unmatched. The CDR3 sequence is CATSRGDSWNEQYF. The CDR3, as DNA: TGTGCCACCAGCAGGGGGGACAGTTGGAACGAGCAGTACTTC.

The genes are TRBV28 and TRBJ1-3; D possibly corresponds to TRBD1 (6 bases). V gave up 5 bases and J gave up 0 bases, with 14 bases separating them. Looked up from germline, CDR1 is MDHEN and CDR2 is SYDVKM. The CDR3 length is 16 residues. CDR3 in amino acids: CASSKGGSVSGNTIYF. The CDR3 bases are TGTGCCAGCAGTAAGGGGGGCTCAGTCTCTGGAAACACCATATATTTT.

This chain uses TRBV5-1 with TRBJ1-2; 7 nucleotides line up with TRBD1. This CDR3 comprises 12 residues. Germline V lookup: CDR1 SGHRS, CDR2 YFSETQ. Trimming took 4 bases from V and 6 from J; bases not matched to a gene: 3. DNA for the CDR3: TGCGCCAGCAGCCCGGACAGGAATGGCTACACCTTC. Its translation is CASSPDRNGYTF.